There are many counts of the clone carrying this T cell receptor beta chain. Its antigen is unknown. The sample originates from a study of T cells after yellow fever vaccination. MiXCR, run by TCRdb on the 5' RACE reads, gives a single entry per CDR3 protein. This table holds about 580,000 distinct CDR3 sequences, less than 20% found once. Findings of the study overall: Reappearing after the booster were most of the clones from primary vaccination (96% CD4, around 88% CD8). Sorted repertoires could include abundant contaminating clonotypes from bulk cells.

The CDR3 covers 12 residues. V was cut by 0 bases and J by 5 bases, with 4 bases left in between. Germline V gene sequence: CDR1 SGHRS, CDR2 YFSETQ. The sequence was collected from a young man who received the YFV17D yellow fever vaccine. The chain has TRBV5-1 and TRBJ2-3; no clear D gene. Sequences were derived from PBMCs, sampled roughly 5 days after the first yellow fever vaccination. Here the CDR3 DNA reads TGCGCCAGCAGCTTGGGCCAAGATACGCAGTATTTT. It is translated as CASSLGQDTQYF.